This T cell receptor (beta chain) was sequenced during a study of OX40 agonist ivuxolimab in advanced cancers. Study-level results: Certain nonresponders additionally had low normalized T-cell clonal expansion.

CDR1 is MNHEY, CDR2 SMNVEV, per germline (reference sequence). The ends lost 6 bases at V and 7 bases at J; junction bases unmatched: 6. The CDR3 contains 13 residues. About this clone itself: The antigen remains unidentified.

Using immunoSEQ multiplex PCR, the repertoire was profiled, and TCRdb retains in-frame clones only, with some absent. In the table there are 50,000 to 70,000 clones, 80% to 85% of which are singletons. This sequence was found in an adult with an advanced solid tumor such as melanoma, head and neck, liver or kidney cancer. The genes are TRBV27 and TRBJ1-2, with 9 bases aligning to TRBD1. Sequenced here: CD4+ or CD8+ T cells sorted from blood, sampled in a trial of the OX40 agonist ivuxolimab. The CDR3 DNA sequence: TGTGCCAGCAGGGACAGGGGAAAGGTTGGCTACACCTTC. Amino acids: CASRDRGKVGYTF.